This entry lists 13 T cell receptor beta chains sequenced from one sample in a study of blood T cells in healthy people across ages. Together with a sample-barcoded 5' primer, a J-beta primer mix was included in a second PCR lasting about 7 to 11 cycles. TCRdb recomputed calls from the 5' RACE reads with MiXCR, one row per CDR3 protein. The table records over 1,500,000 distinct CDR3 sequences, 40% to 55% of them present only once. Sequencing used blood. These TCRs come from a woman aged 40 to 49 in good health.

The CDR3 nucleotides read TGTGCCTCCTCCTGGGACAGCTCCCTATATGGCTACACCTTC. Translation: CASSWDSSLYGYTF. The rearrangement uses TRBV6-5 and TRBJ1-2; 7 positions match TRBD1. Per the germline V gene, CDR1 is MNHEY and CDR2 is SVGAGI. With V trimmed by 11 bases and J by 5 bases, 14 bases remained unmatched. This CDR3 region has 14 residues.

The CDR3 loop is CASSQEEGRATPYNEQFF. In DNA form, the CDR3 reads TGTGCCAGCAGCCAAGAAGAAGGTCGAGCAACGCCATACAATGAGCAGTTCTTC. V is TRBV4-2 and J is TRBJ2-1; D is undetermined. Deletions cut 0 bases from V and 4 bases from J, with 19 bases between. The CDR3 length is 18 residues. Germline loops: CDR1 LGHNA, CDR2 YNFKEQ.

This clonotype was found a few times. V is TRBV28 and J is TRBJ2-1, with D possibly TRBD2 on 6 matching bases. Germline V gene lookup returns CDR1 MDHEN and CDR2 SYDVKM. The CDR3 extends over 12 amino acids. Trimming pared 1 base from V and 15 bases from J, leaving 13 bases between. The CDR3 DNA reads as TGTGCCAGCAGTTTATCCGGGGGAAGCGGGTTCTTC. It codes for CASSLSGGSGFF.

V gene TRBV25-1 combines with J gene TRBJ1-6; unclear D gene. The CDR3 consists of 15 residues. Germline V gene data show CDR1 as MGHDK and CDR2 as SYGVNS. Trimming pared 0 bases from V and 10 bases from J, leaving 13 bases between. In DNA form, the CDR3 reads TGTGCCAGCAGTGAATATAGAACGGTTAAGTCACCCCTCCACTTT. It is translated as CASSEYRTVKSPLHF.

This clonotype was recorded a few times. This chain links TRBV7-2 with TRBJ2-5, with 7 nucleotides matching TRBD2. With V trimmed by 1 base and J by 11 bases, 7 bases remained unmatched. CDR3 length: 13 residues. The germline gives CDR1 SGHTA, CDR2 FQGNSA. In DNA form, the CDR3 reads TGTGCCAGCAGCTTAGGGGAGCGGCGGGAGCAGTACTTC. Translated, it gives CASSLGERREQYF.

The rearrangement joins TRBV6-5 to TRBJ2-5; 12 positions agree with TRBD2. Germline CDR1 MNHEY, CDR2 SVGAGI. V was pared by 0 bases and J by 0 bases, with 2 bases of the junction left unmatched. The CDR3 runs 17 residues. The CDR3 protein is CASSYSRLAGDQETQYF. The DNA for the CDR3 is TGTGCCAGCAGTTACTCGAGACTAGCGGGGGACCAAGAGACCCAGTACTTC.

The chain employs TRBV6-5 and TRBJ1-4; D perhaps matches TRBD1 (5 bases). Per germline, CDR1 MNHEY and CDR2 SVGAGI. Between the trimmed V and J ends, which lost 9 bases and 4 bases, there was a span of 12 bases. This CDR3 has 13 residues. The CDR3 protein is CASGWGSNEKLFF. The CDR3 DNA follows: TGTGCCAGTGGTTGGGGGAGTAATGAAAAACTGTTTTTT.

CDR3 in DNA: TGTGCCAGCAACACCCCCGGGGAAGTAACAGATACGCAGTATTTT. Translating gives CASNTPGEVTDTQYF. The rearrangement joins TRBV28 to TRBJ2-3; D is possibly TRBD2 (5 bases). V gave up 7 bases and J gave up 3 bases, with 17 bases separating them. This CDR3 has 15 amino acids. The germline gives CDR1 MDHEN, CDR2 SYDVKM.

The chain couples TRBV7-2 to TRBJ2-2, with no clear D. V lost 2 bases and J lost 5, with 9 bases in between. CDR1 is SGHTA and CDR2 is FQGNSA in the germline V gene. The CDR3 consists of 14 residues. The CDR3: CASSLNRGTGELFF. CDR3 DNA: TGTGCCAGCAGCTTAAACCGCGGAACCGGGGAGCTGTTTTTT.

This chain links TRBV6-5 with TRBJ2-1; no clear D gene. CDR1 MNHEY and CDR2 SVGAGI come from the germline V gene. Trimming removed 2 bases at V and 7 bases at J, with 12 bases between. The CDR3 is 14 residues long. This CDR3 reads CASSYLSGANEQFF. The CDR3 nucleotides read TGTGCCAGCAGTTACCTGAGTGGAGCGAATGAGCAGTTCTTC.

The genes are TRBV27 and TRBJ2-3; 8 bases are shared with TRBD1. This CDR3 spans 14 amino acids. V shed 9 bases, J shed 0 bases, and the junction held 5 bases outside the gene matches. The V gene's germline CDR1 is MNHEY and CDR2 SMNVEV (reference sequence). Here the CDR3 DNA reads TGTGCCAGTTGGGACAGGACTAGCACAGATACGCAGTATTTT. This gives the protein CASWDRTSTDTQYF.

The rearrangement uses TRBV7-2 and TRBJ2-7; D is possibly TRBD2 (6 bases). The length of the CDR3 is 15 residues. The germline V gene encodes CDR1 SGHTA and CDR2 FQGNSA. Deletions cut 8 bases from V and 5 bases from J, with 22 bases between. CDR3 coding DNA: TGTGCCAGCTTACCCGCCCCGACTAGTCCCAACGAGCAGTACTTC. Translating gives CASLPAPTSPNEQYF. The variable domain in full, completed from reference TRBV7-2 and TRBJ2-7, reads GAGVSQSPSNKVTEKGKDVELRCDPISGHTALYWYRQSLGQGLEFLIYFQGNSAPDKSGLPSDRFSAERTGGSVSTLTIQRTQQEDSAVYLCASLPAPTSPNEQYFGPGTRLTVT.

This clonotype has a handful of counts. V and J are TRBV20-1 and TRBJ2-1, with 8 bases aligning to TRBD2. Germline assignment: CDR1 DFQATT and CDR2 SNEGSKA (reference sequence). CDR3 size: 15 residues. The V segment lost 6 bases and the J segment 1 base; nucleotides outside the gene matches: 8. The DNA for the CDR3 is TGCAGTGCATCGATTAGCGGGGCTTCCTACAATGAGCAGTTCTTC. Its protein is CSASISGASYNEQFF.